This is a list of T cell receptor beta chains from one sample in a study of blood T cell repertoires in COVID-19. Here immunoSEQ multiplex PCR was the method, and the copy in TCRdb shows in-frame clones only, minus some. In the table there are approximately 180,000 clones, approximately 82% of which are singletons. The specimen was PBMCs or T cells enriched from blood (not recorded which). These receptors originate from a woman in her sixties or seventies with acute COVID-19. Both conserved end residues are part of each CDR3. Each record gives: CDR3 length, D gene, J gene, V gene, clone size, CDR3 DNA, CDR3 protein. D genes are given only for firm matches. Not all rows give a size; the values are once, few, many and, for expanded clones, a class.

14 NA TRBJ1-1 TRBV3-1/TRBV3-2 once TGTGCCAGCAGCCAAGATCGGAAGGGAGCTGAAGCTTTCTTT CASSQDRKGAEAFF
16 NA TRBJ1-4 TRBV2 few TGTGCCAGCAGTATTGACAGTGTCGCAACTAATGAAAAACTGTTTTTT CASSIDSVATNEKLFF
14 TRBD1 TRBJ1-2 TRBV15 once TGTGCCACCAGCAGAGACAGGGGGAACTATGGCTACACCTTC CATSRDRGNYGYTF
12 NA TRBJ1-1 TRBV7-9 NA TGTGCCTTTCACTCTGAGAACACTGAAGCTTTCTTT CAFHSENTEAFF
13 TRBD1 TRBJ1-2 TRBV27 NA TGTGCCAGCAGTAAAAGGGACAGCCGAGGCTACACCTTC CASSKRDSRGYTF
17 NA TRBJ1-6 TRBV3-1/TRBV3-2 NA TGTGCCAGCAGCCAAGTAACTTATAGCTCCTATAATTCACCCCTCCACTTT CASSQVTYSSYNSPLHF
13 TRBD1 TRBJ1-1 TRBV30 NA TGTGCCAGCGACACAGGGGTGAACACTGAAGCTTTCTTT CASDTGVNTEAFF
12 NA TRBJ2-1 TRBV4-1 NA TGCGCCAGCAGCCAAGTCGGGGTCGGGCAGTTCTTC CASSQVGVGQFF
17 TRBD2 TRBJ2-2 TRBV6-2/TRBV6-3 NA TGTGCCAGCAGCGGTTCCCTAGCGGGGGGGGCCACCGGGGAGCTGTTTTTT CASSGSLAGGATGELFF
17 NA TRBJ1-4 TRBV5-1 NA TGCGCCAGCAGCTTGGGAGGTTCTAGTGCAACTAATGAAAAACTGTTTTTT CASSLGGSSATNEKLFF
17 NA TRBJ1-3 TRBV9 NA TGTGCCAGCAGCGTGGGAGTATATACGAGCTCTGGAAACACCATATATTTT CASSVGVYTSSGNTIYF
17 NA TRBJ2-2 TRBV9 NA TGTGCCAGCAGCGTAGGGGGCCACCGGGTCCGCACCGGGGAGCTGTTTTTT CASSVGGHRVRTGELFF
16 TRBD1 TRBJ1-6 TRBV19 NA TGTGCCAGTATCCAGGGGGACGATTTGAGGAATTCACCCCTCCACTTT CASIQGDDLRNSPLHF
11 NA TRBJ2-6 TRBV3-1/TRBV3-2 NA TGTGCCAGCAGCCAGGCTAACGTCCTGACTTTC CASSQANVLTF
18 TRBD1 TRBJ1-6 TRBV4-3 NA TGCGCCAGCAGCCAAGGGGTGGCAGGGGGCTCCTATAATTCACCCCTCCACTTT CASSQGVAGGSYNSPLHF
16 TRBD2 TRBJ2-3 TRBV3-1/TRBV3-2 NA TGTGCCAGCAGCCCCCAGGGTAGCGGGGGCACAGATACGCAGTATTTT CASSPQGSGGTDTQYF
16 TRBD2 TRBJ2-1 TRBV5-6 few TGTGCCAGCAGCCAAGGACTAGCGAGCACCTACAATGAGCAGTTCTTC CASSQGLASTYNEQFF
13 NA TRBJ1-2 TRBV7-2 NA TGTGCCAGCAGCTTATGGACAGCCTATGGCTACACCTTC CASSLWTAYGYTF
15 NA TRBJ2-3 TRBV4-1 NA TGCGCCAGCAGCCAAGTGGGCGGGAGCACAGATACGCAGTATTTT CASSQVGGSTDTQYF
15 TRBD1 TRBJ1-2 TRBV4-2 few TGTGCCAGCAGCCCCTGGGACAGGTCCTCAAGGGGCTACACCTTC CASSPWDRSSRGYTF
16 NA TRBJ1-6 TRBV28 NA TGTGCCAGCAGTCCCCTGGGGCAGATGGACAATTCACCCCTCCACTTT CASSPLGQMDNSPLHF
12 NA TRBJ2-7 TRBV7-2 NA TGTGCCAGCAGCCCCAGGGGTAACGAGCAGTACTTC CASSPRGNEQYF
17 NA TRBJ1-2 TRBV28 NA TGTGCCAGCAGTTTGGTGGGCCTCGGGGAAGGGAACTATGGCTACACCTTC CASSLVGLGEGNYGYTF
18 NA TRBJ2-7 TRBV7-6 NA TGTGCCAGCAGCCCCCTTCGTACGCAGGGCGATATCACCTACGAGCAGTACTTC CASSPLRTQGDITYEQYF
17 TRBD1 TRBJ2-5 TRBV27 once TGTGCCAGCAGTTTGCTCGGCCCGACAGGGGGCCAAGAGACCCAGTACTTC CASSLLGPTGGQETQYF
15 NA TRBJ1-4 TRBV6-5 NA TGTGCCAGCAGTTACTCGTCGCCGAGTAATGAAAAACTGTTTTTT CASSYSSPSNEKLFF
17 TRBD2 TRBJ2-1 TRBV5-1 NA TGCGCCAGCAGCTTGGGTACTAGCGGGAGAGTGCGGAATGAGCAGTTCTTC CASSLGTSGRVRNEQFF
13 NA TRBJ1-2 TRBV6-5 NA TGTGCCAGCAGGACCAGAGGATCATATGGCTACACCTTC CASRTRGSYGYTF
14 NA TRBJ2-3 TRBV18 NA TGTGCCAGCTCACCGGGCAGAGGCACAGATACGCAGTATTTT CASSPGRGTDTQYF
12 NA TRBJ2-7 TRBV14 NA TGTGCCAGCAGCCACACACGGAGTGGAGAGCACTTC CASSHTRSGEHF
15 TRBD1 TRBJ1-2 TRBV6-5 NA TGTGCCAGCAGTTACCAGGGGGCGCAAGTAGATGGCTACACCTTC CASSYQGAQVDGYTF
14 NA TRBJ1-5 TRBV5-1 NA TGCGCCAGCAGTCTGGACAGCCAGAATCAGCCCCAGCATTTT CASSLDSQNQPQHF
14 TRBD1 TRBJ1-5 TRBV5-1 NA TGCGCCAGCAGCTTGGACGGGACAGGGGGCCCACAGCATTTT CASSLDGTGGPQHF
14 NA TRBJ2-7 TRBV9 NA TGTGCCAGCAGCGTAGGGGTAGGGAGTTACGAGCAGTACTTC CASSVGVGSYEQYF
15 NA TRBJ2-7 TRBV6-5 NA TGTGCCAGCAGTTACCGGATAGGACAGCCCTACGAGCAGTACTTC CASSYRIGQPYEQYF
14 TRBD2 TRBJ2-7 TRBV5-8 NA TGTGCCAGCAGTACCGGGACTAGCCGGCGCGAGCAGTACTTC CASSTGTSRREQYF
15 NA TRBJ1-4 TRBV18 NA TGTGCCAGCTCACCCATGGAGGGTACTAATGAAAAACTGTTTTTT CASSPMEGTNEKLFF
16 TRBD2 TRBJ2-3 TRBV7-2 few TGTGCCAGCAGTCCCCAAGGAGCGGGGGGGACAGATACGCAGTATTTT CASSPQGAGGTDTQYF
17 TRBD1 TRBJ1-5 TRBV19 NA TGTGCCAGTAGTACGGGACAGCGAGTTTATAGCAATCAGCCCCAGCATTTT CASSTGQRVYSNQPQHF
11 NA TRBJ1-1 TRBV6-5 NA TGTGCCAGCAGCCAGGGGTTGGAAGCTTTCTTT CASSQGLEAFF
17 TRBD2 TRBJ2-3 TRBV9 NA TGTGCCAGCAGCGCGGGGGCTAGCGGGGGGAGGTTGGATACGCAGTATTTT CASSAGASGGRLDTQYF
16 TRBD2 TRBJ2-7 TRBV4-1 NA TGCGCCAGCAGCCAAGTTCCGGGACTAGCTTCCTACGAGCAGTACTTC CASSQVPGLASYEQYF
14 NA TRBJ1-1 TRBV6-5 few TGTGCCAGCAATCCCTACGGGGGGAACACTGAAGCTTTCTTT CASNPYGGNTEAFF
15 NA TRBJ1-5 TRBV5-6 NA TGTGCCTCGAGCCGCACCTATTATAGCAATCAGCCCCAGCATTTT CASSRTYYSNQPQHF
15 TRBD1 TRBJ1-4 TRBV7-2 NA TGTGCCAGCAGCAGGGACAGGGGCACTAATGAAAAACTGTTTTTT CASSRDRGTNEKLFF
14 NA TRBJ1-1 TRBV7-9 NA TGTGCCAGCAGCCCTAGGGGGGGGGAAACTGAAGCTTTCTTT CASSPRGGETEAFF
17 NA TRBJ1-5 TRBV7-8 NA TGTGCCAGCAGCTTAGTCGGTGGGGCCCCACCGGGTCAGCCCCAGCATTTT CASSLVGGAPPGQPQHF
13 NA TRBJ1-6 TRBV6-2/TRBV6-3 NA TGTGCCAGCAGTACAAATGACGGGACACCCCTCCACTTT CASSTNDGTPLHF
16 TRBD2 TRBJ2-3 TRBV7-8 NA TGTGCCAGCAGCTTGGGGGTTAGCGGGAGCACAGATACGCAGTATTTT CASSLGVSGSTDTQYF
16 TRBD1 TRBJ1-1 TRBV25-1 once TGTGCCAGCAGTGAACTGGCAGGGGGGCCGAACACTGAAGCTTTCTTT CASSELAGGPNTEAFF
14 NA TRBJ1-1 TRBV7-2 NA TGTGCCAGCAGCGTCAGGGGAGAGGACACTGAAGCTTTCTTT CASSVRGEDTEAFF
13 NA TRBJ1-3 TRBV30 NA TGTGCCTGGAGTGGGGGCGCCGGAAACACCATATATTTT CAWSGGAGNTIYF
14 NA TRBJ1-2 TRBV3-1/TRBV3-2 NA TGTGCCAGCACCATATTACGGGACTTCTATGGCTACACCTTC CASTILRDFYGYTF